The TCR beta chain described here comes from a study of T cells after yellow fever vaccination. One entry per CDR3 protein results from TCRdb running MiXCR on the 5' RACE reads. The table lists 120,000 or so distinct CDR3 sequences, about 16% of them singletons. Between the trimmed V and J ends, which lost 4 bases and 7 bases, there was a span of 23 bases. CDR1 SQVTM and CDR2 ANQGSEA come from the germline V gene. This CDR3 is 16 amino acids long. There are a few counts of this clonotype. The gene calls are TRBV29-1 and TRBJ2-4, with D possibly being TRBD1 or TRBD2 (5 bases each). This TCR came from a young man who received the YFV17D yellow fever vaccine. The specimen comprised CD8+ T cells sorted from PBMCs, sampled 5 days after the yellow fever booster vaccination. CDR3 sequence (DNA): TGCAGCGTTGCCACCGGGACCTCCTTCCTAGGGAACATTCAGTACTTC. This codes for CSVATGTSFLGNIQYF.